Included here is one T cell receptor (beta chain) sequence, with context. Distinct nucleotide sequences in the sample also encode this CDR3. This specimen comes from a study of blood T cell repertoires in COVID-19. Germline CDR1 reads MDHEN; CDR2 reads SYDVKM. CDR3 length equals 14 residues. V lost 2 bases, J lost 6 bases, and 4 bases stayed unmatched. Study processing details: Quantification of nucleated cells was approximated via reference gene primer amplification. Measured with immunoSEQ multiplex PCR; TCRdb has only the in-frame clones, and not every one. D and trimming were read from the DNA, whereas the V and J calls and clone size are those reported in that table. The data contain about 280,000 clones, about four fifths of them seen just once; the ten biggest clones take up approximately 10%.

Sequences were obtained from peripheral blood. The sequence derives from a woman aged 45-65 years who had recovered from COVID-19. The chain links TRBV28 to TRBJ1-2; TRBD1 aligns across 9 bases. The CDR3 region has the DNA TGTGCCAGCAGTTTAGGAACAGGGGGCAATGGCTACACCTTC. Its translation is CASSLGTGGNGYTF.